Each of the 20 T cell receptor beta chains below was sequenced from the same sample in a study of blood T cell repertoires in COVID-19. The table came from immunoSEQ multiplex PCR; TCRdb's copy has only in-frame clones and leaves some out. This table has about 150,000 clones, approximately 88% appearing once. Material for sequencing was PBMCs or T cells enriched from blood (not recorded which). These receptors were collected from a man between 65 and 85 years old who had been exposed to COVID-19.

This chain uses TRBV28 with TRBJ2-1; 8 bases are shared with TRBD1. Germline CDR1 and CDR2: MDHEN and SYDVKM. The CDR3 contains 16 residues. The V segment lost 5 bases and the J segment 4 bases; nucleotides outside the gene matches: 10. CDR3: CASSTGQVLLYNEQFF. CDR3 nucleotide sequence: TGTGCCAGCAGTACGGGACAGGTTCTTTTATACAATGAGCAGTTCTTC.

CDR3 in DNA: TGTGCCAGCAGTTACTGGTTGCAGGGAACTGAAGCTTTCTTT. Translated: CASSYWLQGTEAFF. The V gene is TRBV6-2 or TRBV6-3, the J gene TRBJ1-1, with D possibly matching TRBD1 (5 bases). The CDR3 has 14 amino acids. V dropped 1 base and J dropped 5 bases, with 11 bases sitting between them. Per germline, CDR1 MNHEY and CDR2 SVGEGT.

The chain employs TRBV24-1 and TRBJ1-2; D is ambiguous. Germline V gives CDR1 KGHDR, CDR2 SFDVKD. This CDR3 has 13 residues. V lost 1 base and J 7 bases, leaving 9 bases between the germline ends. The CDR3 nucleotides are TGTGCCACCAGTGATTTCAGGAAAGGTGGCTACACCTTC. Translating it yields CATSDFRKGGYTF.

This clone has a single count. DNA for the CDR3: TGTGCCAGCAGCCCACGACGAGGACAGGGCTACGAGCAGTACTTC. It encodes CASSPRRGQGYEQYF. The rearrangement links TRBV7-9 to TRBJ2-7; 8 bases map to TRBD1. Germline CDR1 and CDR2: SEHNR and FQNEAQ (reference sequence). V dropped 5 bases and J dropped 3; count of bases not matched to a gene: 9. The CDR3 loop spans 15 amino acids.

J is TRBJ2-1 and V is TRBV7-2; 7 positions match TRBD1. V lost 3 bases to trimming and J lost 4 bases; unmatched junction nucleotides: 9. The germline CDR1 and CDR2 sequences are SGHTA and FQGNSA. There are 16 residues in the CDR3. The CDR3 reads CASSLGTDELYNEQFF. DNA for the CDR3: TGTGCCAGCAGCTTGGGGACAGACGAGCTTTACAATGAGCAGTTCTTC.

The V call is TRBV7-2, the J call TRBJ2-7; D call uncertain. Trimming shortened V by 1 base and J by 1 base, and 11 bases separated the two germline ends. This CDR3 comprises 15 residues. CDR1 SGHTA and CDR2 FQGNSA come from the germline V gene. The CDR3 DNA reads TGTGCCAGCAGCTTAGATAACCAGGCTTCCTACGAGCAGTACTTC. Its protein is CASSLDNQASYEQYF.

The chain recombines TRBV15 with TRBJ2-3, with 9 nucleotides matching TRBD1. V shed 3 bases and J 6 bases; nucleotides not matched to a gene: 4. Per germline, CDR1 LNHNV and CDR2 YYDKDF (reference sequence). CDR3 length equals 14 residues. The CDR3 spells CATSSYRGRDTQYF. The CDR3 DNA sequence: TGTGCCACCAGCAGCTACAGGGGGCGGGATACGCAGTATTTT. Filled out from reference TRBV15 and TRBJ2-3, the complete variable domain reads DAMVIQNPRYQVTQFGKPVTLSCSQTLNHNVMYWYQQKSSQAPKLLFHYYDKDFNNEADTPDNFQSRRPNTSFCFLDIRSPGLGDTAMYLCATSSYRGRDTQYFGPGTRLTVL.

The chain employs TRBV4-3 and TRBJ2-1, with 9 bases lining up with TRBD2. This CDR3 is built from 18 residues. V lost 0 bases to trimming and J lost 1 base; unmatched junction nucleotides: 7. From germline, CDR1 is LGHNA and CDR2 YSLEER. CDR3 region: CASSQDPATSGSYNEQFF. In DNA form, the CDR3 reads TGCGCCAGCAGCCAAGACCCCGCGACTAGCGGTTCCTACAATGAGCAGTTCTTC.

This clone was counted only a few times. The rearrangement links TRBV11-2 to TRBJ2-5; TRBD2 agrees at 8 bases. Trimming removed 5 bases from V and 4 bases from J; junction bases left unmatched: 12. Looked up from germline, CDR1 is SGHAT and CDR2 is FQNNGV. This CDR3 region has 16 residues. CDR3 DNA sequence: TGTGCCAGCAGCCCGGGGGGGTCGCAGGGGCGAGAGACCCAGTACTTC. This sequence encodes CASSPGGSQGRETQYF.

This chain joins TRBV9 and TRBJ2-3, with unresolved D. Germline V gene sequence: CDR1 SGDLS, CDR2 YYNGEE. Trimming cost V 3 bases and J 3 bases, with 17 bases left between them. This CDR3 has 16 residues. CDR3 loop: CASSAPPSEATDTQYF. The CDR3 DNA is TGTGCCAGCAGCGCCCCACCTTCTGAAGCTACAGATACGCAGTATTTT.

This chain joins TRBV28 and TRBJ2-3; 7 bases line up with TRBD2. The CDR3 has 16 amino acids. V shed 7 bases, J shed 0 bases, and the junction held 10 bases outside the gene matches. The germline gives CDR1 MDHEN, CDR2 SYDVKM. The CDR3 bases are TGTGCCAGCAAGGGTTGGCCTAGCGGTAGCACAGATACGCAGTATTTT. Translated: CASKGWPSGSTDTQYF.

This sequence joins TRBV4-1 and TRBJ2-1; 14 bases agree with TRBD2. The CDR3 consists of 21 residues. The germline gives CDR1 MGHRA, CDR2 YSYEKL. Trimming removed 0 bases from V and 0 bases from J; junction bases left unmatched: 10. As DNA, the CDR3 is TGCGCCAGCAGCCAAGACCCCGGGACTAGCGGGGGTGGCCGCTCCTACAATGAGCAGTTCTTC. The encoded protein is CASSQDPGTSGGGRSYNEQFF.

This sequence joins TRBV11-3 and TRBJ2-3; 8 positions match TRBD1. V lost 5 bases to trimming and J lost 7 bases; unmatched junction nucleotides: 11. Germline V gives CDR1 SGHNT, CDR2 YENEEA. The CDR3 length is 15 residues. CDR3 sequence reads: CASSPGQGGHNTQYF. The CDR3 bases are TGTGCCAGCAGCCCCGGACAGGGCGGACACAATACGCAGTATTTT.

This chain connects TRBV7-2 to TRBJ2-1; weak D call: TRBD2 (6 bases). Germline V gene lookup returns CDR1 SGHTA and CDR2 FQGNSA. This CDR3 is built from 13 residues. The ends were cut back, 2 bases at V and 4 bases at J, with 6 bases in the middle. This chain's CDR3 is CASSLRGYNEQFF. The CDR3 nucleotides read TGTGCCAGCAGCTTACGGGGGTACAATGAGCAGTTCTTC.

The chain uses TRBV2 and TRBJ1-2, with D tentatively TRBD1 (5 bases). CDR3 length: 14 amino acids. V gave up 2 bases and J gave up 3 bases, with 10 bases separating them. The V gene's germline CDR1 is SNHLY and CDR2 FYNNEI. CDR3 sequence: CASSEQGGYYGYTF. DNA of the CDR3: TGTGCCAGCAGTGAACAGGGAGGATACTATGGCTACACCTTC.

The J gene is TRBJ2-3, the V gene TRBV5-1; 8 nucleotides align to TRBD2. Trimming took 0 bases from V and 5 from J; bases not matched to a gene: 2. Germline values: CDR1 SGHRS, CDR2 YFSETQ. The CDR3 spans 14 residues. CDR3 residues: CASSLEAGEDTQYF. The CDR3 coding sequence is TGCGCCAGCAGCTTGGAAGCGGGAGAAGATACGCAGTATTTT.

The rearrangement joins TRBV30 to TRBJ1-5, with TRBD1 matching 9 bases. The germline gives CDR1 GTSNPN, CDR2 SVGIG (reference sequence). This CDR3 contains 13 residues. V lost 2 bases, J lost 11 bases, and 7 bases stayed unmatched. The CDR3 region has the DNA TGTGCCTGGAGTTCGGACAGGGGTTTCGCCCAGCATTTT. It specifies CAWSSDRGFAQHF. The full variable domain, with the rest looked up from reference TRBV30 and TRBJ1-5, is SQTIHQWPATLVQPVGSPLSLECTVEGTSNPNLYWYRQAAGRGLQLLFYSVGIGQISSEVPQNLSASRPQDRQFILSSKKLLLSDSGFYLCAWSSDRGFAQHFGDGTRLSIL.

This clone was detected a few times. The chain carries TRBV19 and TRBJ2-7; 10 bases are a match to TRBD1. This CDR3 has 17 amino acids. Germline V lookup: CDR1 LNHDA, CDR2 SQIVND (reference sequence). Losses at the gene ends were 1 base for V and 2 bases for J; bases not matched to a gene: 8. CDR3 protein: CASSIGRDRGYPYEQYF. Written as DNA, the CDR3 is TGTGCCAGTAGTATAGGCCGGGACAGGGGATATCCCTACGAGCAGTACTTC.

The rearrangement uses TRBV6-2 or TRBV6-3 and TRBJ2-1, with 7 bases fitting TRBD2. From germline, CDR1 is MNHEY and CDR2 SVGEGT. CDR3 size: 16 residues. V shed 2 bases, J shed 5 bases, and the junction held 9 bases outside the gene matches. The CDR3 DNA reads TGTGCCAGCAGTTACCCCAGTCGGGGGGTTAACAATGAGCAGTTCTTC. Amino acids: CASSYPSRGVNNEQFF.

The chain recombines TRBV3-1 (or the pseudogene TRBV3-2) with TRBJ2-1; 8 positions match TRBD2. The CDR3 totals 13 residues. The germline V gene encodes CDR1 LGHDT and CDR2 YNNKEL (reference sequence). Losses at the gene ends were 4 bases for V and 9 bases for J; bases not matched to a gene: 5. CDR3 sequence reads: CASSPHRGGEQFF. The CDR3 bases are TGTGCCAGCAGCCCCCACCGGGGGGGTGAGCAGTTCTTC.